Presented here are 25 T cell receptor beta chains from one specimen sequenced in a study of T cells after yellow fever vaccination. A single record per CDR3 protein comes from TCRdb applying MiXCR to the 5' RACE reads. The sample carries 150,000 to 200,000 distinct CDR3 sequences, around 9% recorded once. Sequences were derived from CD8+ T cells sorted from PBMCs, sampled 45 days after the yellow fever booster vaccination. The receptors stem from a man aged 18 to 29 who received the YFV17D yellow fever vaccine.

The chain employs TRBV7-3 and TRBJ2-5, with TRBD2 identical over 15 bases. This CDR3 region has 18 residues. The junction had 11 bases not matched to a gene; V was cut back by 6 bases and J by 3 bases. CDR1 and CDR2 from the germline V gene are SGHTA and FQGTGA. The chain's CDR3 is CASSFGTSGGPPEETQYF. The CDR3 nucleotides read TGTGCCAGCAGTTTTGGGACTAGCGGGGGGCCACCTGAAGAGACCCAGTACTTC.

This CDR3 is CSASPVSGGRETQYF. In nucleotides, the CDR3 is TGCAGTGCTAGCCCTGTGAGCGGGGGGCGGGAGACCCAGTACTTC. The chain carries TRBV20-1 and TRBJ2-5, with TRBD2 identical over 9 bases. Trimming removed 3 bases from V and 5 bases from J; junction bases left unmatched: 10. This CDR3 has 15 residues. Per germline, CDR1 DFQATT and CDR2 SNEGSKA (reference sequence).

This clonotype was observed a handful of times. The chain couples TRBV25-1 to TRBJ2-5, with D hard to call. Germline V gene lookup returns CDR1 MGHDK and CDR2 SYGVNS. V was trimmed by 8 bases and J by 4 bases, leaving 8 bases between them. This CDR3 is built from 11 residues. The CDR3 loop reads CASRTAETQYF. CDR3 DNA sequence: TGTGCCAGCCGTACGGCAGAGACCCAGTACTTC. The full variable domain, with the rest looked up from reference TRBV25-1 and TRBJ2-5, is EADIYQTPRYLVIGTGKKITLECSQTMGHDKMYWYQQDPGMELHLIHYSYGVNSTEKGDLSSESTVSRIRTEHFPLTLESARPSHTSQYLCASRTAETQYFGPGTRLLVL.

This clonotype was found many times. The chain employs TRBV7-9 and TRBJ2-5; D ambiguous. CDR1 SEHNR and CDR2 FQNEAQ come from the germline V gene (reference sequence). The CDR3 is 11 amino acids. Trimming removed 5 bases at V and 5 bases at J, with 6 bases between. CDR3 in amino acids: CASSARETQYF. In DNA, the CDR3 is TGTGCCAGCAGCGCCCGCGAGACCCAGTACTTC.

The chain carries TRBV5-1 and TRBJ2-1; 8 bases match TRBD2. CDR1 and CDR2 (germline): SGHRS, YFSETQ. J lost 6 bases, V lost 0 bases, and 8 bases had no gene match. CDR3 length: 16 amino acids. Here the CDR3 DNA reads TGCGCCAGCAGCTTGGCCCTAGGCCGGGGGGGCAATGAGCAGTTCTTC. This encodes CASSLALGRGGNEQFF.

This clonotype is labeled as medium-sized (0.01 to 0.1%). The DNA of the CDR3 is TGTGCCAGCAGCCAAGTATTGGTCGGGCCAAACACCGGGGAGCTGTTTTTT. Protein product: CASSQVLVGPNTGELFF. The rearrangement joins TRBV3-1 to TRBJ2-2; D gene ambiguous. In germline, CDR1 is LGHDT, CDR2 YNNKEL (reference sequence). The CDR3 covers 17 residues. V lost 1 base to trimming and J lost 2 bases, with 14 bases between them.

This clonotype occurred a few times. This chain uses TRBV4-3 with TRBJ1-1; TRBD1 is a possible D gene (5 bases). V was pared by 1 base and J by 6 bases, with 9 bases between. The CDR3 covers 13 residues. CDR1 is LGHNA, CDR2 YSLEER, per germline. The CDR3 here is CASSQGRGAEAFF. The CDR3 nucleotides are TGCGCCAGCAGCCAAGGTCGGGGCGCTGAAGCTTTCTTT.

The chain employs TRBV3-1 and TRBJ1-5; D not resolved. The V and J ends lost 0 bases and 2 bases respectively, with 8 bases between them. From germline, CDR1 is LGHDT and CDR2 YNNKEL (reference sequence). This CDR3 spans 15 amino acids. The CDR3 protein is CASSQEFSGNQPQHF. In DNA, the CDR3 is TGTGCCAGCAGCCAAGAGTTCTCGGGCAATCAGCCCCAGCATTTT. The full variable domain, in which reference TRBV3-1 and TRBJ1-5 provide the parts outside the CDR3, is DTAVSQTPKYLVTQMGNDKSIKCEQNLGHDTMYWYKQDSKKFLKIMFSYNNKELIINETVPNRFSPKSPDKAHLNLHINSLELGDSAVYFCASSQEFSGNQPQHFGDGTRLSIL.

This clonotype was picked up a small number of times. The V call is TRBV4-1, the J call TRBJ2-7; 9 positions match TRBD1. CDR1 and CDR2 (germline): MGHRA, YSYEKL. The CDR3 runs to 14 residues. J gave up 3 bases and V 3 bases, and 3 bases lay outside the gene matches. The CDR3 sequence is CASSHDRGYYEQYF. The CDR3 DNA follows: TGCGCCAGCAGCCATGACAGGGGGTACTACGAGCAGTACTTC.

In this sample, this clonotype turned up a few times. This rearrangement joins TRBV29-1 to TRBJ1-1; D not resolved. Trimming removed 6 bases from V and 8 bases from J, with 16 bases in between. The CDR3 totals 12 residues. Per the germline V gene, CDR1 is SQVTM and CDR2 is ANQGSEA. CDR3 loop: CSVPKSEGEAFF. In DNA, the CDR3 is TGCAGCGTCCCCAAGAGCGAAGGAGAAGCTTTCTTT.

This clonotype has more than one count but fewer than ten. This sequence joins TRBV7-9 and TRBJ2-3; the D call may be TRBD1 or TRBD2 (5 bases each). Germline V gene lookup returns CDR1 SEHNR and CDR2 FQNEAQ (reference sequence). This CDR3 has 18 residues. Trimming shortened V by 3 bases and J by 2 bases, and 21 bases separated the two germline ends. CDR3 sequence (DNA): TGTGCCAGCAGCTTTCTACATGCAATGTTGGGGACCACAGATACGCAGTATTTT. Translating gives CASSFLHAMLGTTDTQYF.

There are a few counts of this clonotype. The V gene is TRBV5-1, the J gene TRBJ2-4; tentative D call: TRBD1 (5 bases). Germline loops: CDR1 SGHRS, CDR2 YFSETQ. The CDR3 has 15 residues. Trimming shortened V by 0 bases and J by 7 bases, and 14 bases separated the two germline ends. CDR3 protein: CASSLAAGLENIQYF. CDR3 bases: TGCGCCAGCAGCTTGGCGGCAGGGCTCGAGAACATTCAGTACTTC. Full variable domain (remainder filled in from reference TRBV5-1 and TRBJ2-4): KAGVTQTPRYLIKTRGQQVTLSCSPISGHRSVSWYQQTPGQGLQFLFEYFSETQRNKGNFPGRFSGRQFSNSRSEMNVSTLELGDSALYLCASSLAAGLENIQYFGAGTRLSVL.

This clonotype appeared a few times. V usage is TRBV7-9 and J usage is TRBJ1-1; 8 bases agree with TRBD1. Germline V CDR1 and CDR2: SEHNR, FQNEAQ (reference sequence). V shed 3 bases, J shed 1 base, and the junction held 4 bases outside the gene matches. This CDR3 is 15 amino acids long. The CDR3 nucleotides read TGTGCCAGCAGCTTGTTCAGGGGGCAGAACACTGAAGCTTTCTTT. It yields the protein CASSLFRGQNTEAFF.

This clonotype was recorded many times. The V gene is TRBV5-1, the J gene TRBJ2-4; D remains unclear. The CDR3 consists of 14 residues. Germline V CDR1 and CDR2: SGHRS, YFSETQ. V lost 4 bases to trimming and J lost 1 base, with 9 bases between them. Here the CDR3 DNA reads TGCGCCAGCAGCCCGACAAGTGCCAAAAACATTCAGTACTTC. Translated: CASSPTSAKNIQYF.

The table lists this clonotype with a few counts. The rearrangement links TRBV4-3 to TRBJ1-3; D perhaps matches TRBD1 (6 bases). Trimming removed 1 base from V and 0 bases from J, with 13 bases in between. Germline assignment: CDR1 LGHNA and CDR2 YSLEER. The CDR3 is 17 residues long. Here the CDR3 DNA reads TGCGCCAGCAGCCAAGTTTACAGGGCTTTCTCTGGAAACACCATATATTTT. The encoded protein is CASSQVYRAFSGNTIYF.

Only a few counts were recorded for this clonotype. This chain uses TRBV4-1 with TRBJ2-3; 9 bases map to TRBD2. CDR1 and CDR2 from the germline V gene are MGHRA and YSYEKL. J lost 2 bases, V lost 0 bases, and 15 bases had no gene match. CDR3 length: 20 residues. This chain's CDR3 is CASSQEERVQRGVLTDTQYF. The CDR3 nucleotides read TGCGCCAGCAGCCAAGAAGAGAGGGTCCAGCGGGGGGTCCTCACAGATACGCAGTATTTT.

This clonotype occurred many times. The chain uses TRBV29-1 and TRBJ2-1; D ambiguous. Germline V CDR1 and CDR2: SQVTM, ANQGSEA. The V and J ends lost 7 bases and 6 bases respectively, with 10 bases between them. This CDR3 is built from 11 residues. DNA for the CDR3: TGCAGCGCCCCTTGGGGCAATGAGCAGTTCTTC. Protein sequence: CSAPWGNEQFF.

This clonotype was seen ten or more times. This sequence joins TRBV20-1 and TRBJ1-5; D not certain. The V end lost 3 bases, the J end lost 0 bases, and 9 bases lay between the germline ends. The CDR3 length is 14 residues. Germline V CDR1 and CDR2: DFQATT, SNEGSKA (reference sequence). This CDR3 is CSASVRHSNQPQHF. The CDR3 DNA reads as TGCAGTGCTAGTGTGAGACATAGCAATCAGCCCCAGCATTTT.

The chain uses TRBV6-1 and TRBJ1-1; a possible D gene is TRBD1 (5 bases). The CDR3 contains 15 residues. CDR1 is MNHNS and CDR2 is SASEGT in the germline V gene. V dropped 6 bases and J dropped 5 bases, with 19 bases sitting between them. Here the CDR3 DNA reads TGTGCCAGCAGCTCTGAGTTTTGGGGGGGTACTGAAGCTTTCTTT. It yields the protein CASSSEFWGGTEAFF.

This clonotype was seen repeatedly, ten times or more. The chain links TRBV12-3 or TRBV12-4 to TRBJ2-1, with D uncertain. The CDR3 extends over 13 amino acids. V lost 1 base, J lost 7 bases, and 8 bases lay in between. Here the CDR3 reads CASSLGASNEQFF. CDR3 DNA sequence: TGTGCCAGCAGTTTAGGGGCTTCAAATGAGCAGTTCTTC.

CDR3 amino acids: CASSQDSWPQGTSYNEQFF. CDR3 nucleotides: TGCGCCAGCAGCCAAGATTCGTGGCCCCAGGGCACCTCCTACAATGAGCAGTTCTTC. This chain connects TRBV4-3 to TRBJ2-1; the D gene is possibly TRBD1 (5 bases). Trimming removed 0 bases at V and 0 bases at J, with 18 bases between. CDR1 and CDR2 (germline): LGHNA, YSLEER. This CDR3 spans 19 amino acids.

The chain carries TRBV15 and TRBJ2-6; D possibly uses TRBD1 or TRBD2 (5 bases each). Trimming left V 4 bases short and J 0 bases short, with 13 bases between. The CDR3 has 17 amino acids. CDR1 and CDR2 from the germline V gene are LNHNV and YYDKDF (reference sequence). The chain's CDR3 is CATSNLGRDSGANVLTF. The CDR3 bases are TGTGCCACCAGCAATTTGGGACGGGACTCTGGGGCCAACGTCCTGACTTTC.

This clonotype has just a few counts. The rearrangement joins TRBV4-3 to TRBJ1-4; no firm D call. CDR1 and CDR2 (germline): LGHNA, YSLEER. This CDR3 spans 14 amino acids. V lost 0 bases, J lost 8 bases, and 10 bases lay in between. The CDR3, as DNA: TGCGCCAGCAGCCAAGAGGACCAGACAGAAAAACTGTTTTTT. It is translated as CASSQEDQTEKLFF.

The V call is TRBV6-2 or TRBV6-3, the J call TRBJ1-1, with 8 bases matching TRBD1. With V trimmed by 8 bases and J by 4 bases, 3 bases remained unmatched. CDR3 length equals 12 residues. Germline assignment: CDR1 MNHEY and CDR2 SVGEGT. The CDR3 reads CASLTGGTEAFF. The CDR3 region has the DNA TGTGCCAGCCTTACAGGGGGCACTGAAGCTTTCTTT.

V gene TRBV7-2 combines with J gene TRBJ2-7; tentative D call: TRBD2 (6 bases). Trimming took off 4 bases at V and 7 bases at J, with 17 bases between the two ends. CDR1 is SGHTA and CDR2 is FQGNSA in the germline V gene. The CDR3 has 14 residues. The CDR3 region is CASSSPGEIGEQYF. DNA of the CDR3: TGTGCCAGCAGCTCCCCGGGAGAGATAGGAGAGCAGTACTTC.